The 23 T cell receptor beta chains reported below all come from one sample, sequenced in a study of T cells in Graves' hyperthyroidism and ophthalmopathy. Amplification of TCR beta CDR3 regions used RNA as the template. First-round RT-PCR targeting the TCR CDR3 was performed with the HTBI primer set. Each CDR3 protein gets one entry after TCRdb re-called the multiplex PCR reads with MiXCR. The data hold 500,000 to 650,000 distinct CDR3 sequences, with 15% to 20% observed a single time. The sequencing input was blood. All receptors come from a man in his forties with Graves' ophthalmopathy.

This clonotype came up many times. The V call is TRBV20-1, the J call TRBJ2-7, with D possibly being TRBD1 (6 bases). The CDR3 runs 14 residues. The germline CDR1 and CDR2 sequences are DFQATT and SNEGSKA (reference sequence). V was trimmed by 0 bases and J by 5 bases, leaving 14 bases between them. DNA for the CDR3: TGCAGTGCTAGAGATCTAGTACAGGGCCACGAGCAGTACTTC. Translation gives CSARDLVQGHEQYF.

This clonotype has a handful of counts. This chain links TRBV4-1 with TRBJ1-1; the D gene is possibly TRBD1 (6 bases). The CDR3 is 15 amino acids. CDR1 and CDR2 from the germline V gene are MGHRA and YSYEKL. Trimming stripped 1 base from V and 4 bases from J, with 13 bases between. In nucleotides, the CDR3 is TGCGCCAGCAGCCAAGTACTGGGGGCTAGCACTGAAGCTTTCTTT. The encoded protein is CASSQVLGASTEAFF.

This clonotype was recorded at least ten times. The chain couples TRBV12-3 or TRBV12-4 to TRBJ2-7; tentatively, D is TRBD1 (5 bases). Trimming cost V 3 bases and J 4 bases, with 10 bases left between them. CDR3 size: 13 residues. The CDR3 loop is CASSLQGRYEQYF. The CDR3 DNA follows: TGTGCCAGCAGTTTGCAGGGCAGGTACGAGCAGTACTTC.

V and J are TRBV28 and TRBJ1-4; D is possibly TRBD1 (5 bases). Germline-derived CDR1 and CDR2 are MDHEN and SYDVKM. The CDR3 consists of 15 residues. V lost 4 bases, J lost 8 bases, and 17 bases lay in between. CDR3 loop: CASSSAGLSGEKLFF. Written as DNA, the CDR3 is TGTGCCAGCAGTTCCGCGGGACTTTCAGGGGAAAAACTGTTTTTT.

This clonotype has at least ten counts. The chain combines TRBV5-1 with TRBJ2-1, with 8 bases aligning to TRBD2. The germline CDR1 and CDR2 sequences are SGHRS and YFSETQ. The CDR3 is 15 residues long. Trimming removed 5 bases from V and 5 bases from J; junction bases left unmatched: 9. CDR3 sequence reads: CASRGGLGANNEQFF. CDR3 bases: TGCGCCAGCAGAGGGGGACTAGGGGCCAACAATGAGCAGTTCTTC.

This clonotype came up a few times. This sequence joins TRBV27 and TRBJ1-1; D not certain. Germline CDR1 reads MNHEY; CDR2 reads SMNVEV (reference sequence). CDR3 length: 14 amino acids. Trimming shortened V by 5 bases and J by 1 base, and 11 bases separated the two germline ends. The CDR3 region has the DNA TGTGCCAGCAGTCTCCAAGTTGAGAACACTGAAGCTTTCTTT. It is translated as CASSLQVENTEAFF.

As regards this clonotype: This may be a read error, as it is one base from a much larger clone. This chain connects TRBV11-2 to TRBJ1-1; D remains unclear. This CDR3 contains 15 residues. Germline V lookup: CDR1 SGHAT, CDR2 FQNNGV. CDR3 amino acids: CTSSPWDGGNTEAFF. The DNA of the CDR3 is TGTACCAGCAGCCCATGGGATGGCGGCAACACTGAAGCTTTCTTT.

Worth noting for this clonotype: A clone one base away is much larger, so this may be a read error. The rearrangement links TRBV9 to TRBJ2-6; no clear D. The CDR3 extends over 14 amino acids. CDR1 is SGDLS, CDR2 YYNGEE, per germline. V lost 0 bases and J lost 2, with 3 bases in between. As DNA, the CDR3 is TGTGCCAGCAGCGTAGGGGCTGGGGCCAACGTCCTGACTTTC. Amino acids: CASSVGAGANVLTF.

This clonotype was picked up many times. This chain uses TRBV28 with TRBJ2-5; 10 bases agree with TRBD2. CDR3 length: 16 amino acids. After removal of 3 bases from V and 4 bases from J, the junction contained 8 bases not matched to a gene. The germline CDR1 and CDR2 sequences are MDHEN and SYDVKM. CDR3 DNA: TGTGCCAGCAGTTTCTCTTCTAGCGGGAGATCAGAGACCCAGTACTTC. Translating it yields CASSFSSSGRSETQYF.

V and J are TRBV6-1 and TRBJ2-7, with D perhaps TRBD2 (5 bases). The CDR3 sequence is 11 residues long. The germline CDR1 and CDR2 sequences are MNHNS and SASEGT. Trimming shortened V by 8 bases and J by 6 bases, and 11 bases separated the two germline ends. DNA of the CDR3: TGTGCCAGCGGGATCGCGGGCGAGCAGTACTTC. Amino acid sequence: CASGIAGEQYF.

The genes are TRBV5-4 and TRBJ1-2; 10 bases are shared with TRBD1. Looked up from germline, CDR1 is SGHNT and CDR2 is YYREEE (reference sequence). CDR3 size: 16 residues. V lost 0 bases to trimming and J lost 2 bases; unmatched junction nucleotides: 4. The CDR3 nucleotides read TGTGCCAGCAGCTTGGGGGACAGGGGTAAGAACTATGGCTACACCTTC. This translates into CASSLGDRGKNYGYTF. The complete variable domain, with remaining parts taken from reference TRBV5-4 and TRBJ1-2, reads ETGVTQSPTHLIKTRGQQVTLRCSSQSGHNTVSWYQQALGQGPQFIFQYYREEENGRGNFPPRFSGLQFPNYSSELNVNALELDDSALYLCASSLGDRGKNYGYTFGSGTRLTVV.

The V call is TRBV4-1, the J call TRBJ2-5; D unclear. With 2 bases removed from V and 5 bases from J, the gap between germline ends came to 6 bases. The CDR3 has 12 residues. From germline, CDR1 is MGHRA and CDR2 YSYEKL. The CDR3 here is CASSQFPETQYF. The CDR3 DNA follows: TGCGCCAGCAGCCAATTTCCGGAGACCCAGTACTTC.

The J gene is TRBJ2-4, the V gene TRBV3-1; D could derive from TRBD1 or TRBD2 (5 bases each). V lost 0 bases to trimming and J lost 1 base, with 16 bases between them. CDR3 length: 18 amino acids. Germline V gives CDR1 LGHDT, CDR2 YNNKEL (reference sequence). The CDR3 nucleotides read TGTGCCAGCAGCCAAGAGTTTCGGGGCGTTTCGGCCAAAAACATTCAGTACTTC. Protein product: CASSQEFRGVSAKNIQYF.

CDR3 sequence: CASSTQRNRGTQFMNTEAFF. The CDR3 DNA sequence: TGTGCCAGCAGCACCCAGCGGAACAGGGGGACCCAGTTTATGAACACTGAAGCTTTCTTT. The V gene is TRBV7-3, the J gene TRBJ1-1; 8 positions agree with TRBD1. CDR1 is SGHTA and CDR2 is FQGTGA in the germline V gene. The CDR3 contains 20 residues. Losses at the gene ends were 5 bases for V and 0 bases for J; bases not matched to a gene: 20.

This rearrangement joins TRBV5-4 to TRBJ2-7, with D tentatively TRBD1 (6 bases). Trimming stripped 2 bases from V and 2 bases from J, with 14 bases between. This CDR3 spans 15 amino acids. Germline values: CDR1 SGHNT, CDR2 YYREEE (reference sequence). CDR3 nucleotide sequence: TGTGCCAGCAGCTTTGAGAAAGGGGGTGCCTACGAGCAGTACTTC. This gives the protein CASSFEKGGAYEQYF.

This clonotype was recorded many times. The chain recombines TRBV5-1 with TRBJ1-6, with 8 bases matching TRBD1. The CDR3 runs 14 residues. J was trimmed by 9 bases and V by 4 bases; bases with no gene match: 6. Germline CDR1 SGHRS, CDR2 YFSETQ. As DNA, the CDR3 is TGCGCCAGCAGCCCAGGACAGGGAGGTTCACCCCTCCACTTT. Encoded protein: CASSPGQGGSPLHF.

The V and J genes are TRBV12-3 or TRBV12-4 and TRBJ2-6; 15 bases agree with TRBD2. The CDR3 extends over 21 amino acids. V lost 3 bases to trimming and J lost 0 bases; unmatched junction nucleotides: 9. CDR3 region: CASSLSLGLAGGFSGANVLTF. The CDR3 coding sequence is TGTGCCAGCAGTTTGAGTTTGGGACTAGCGGGAGGCTTCTCTGGGGCCAACGTCCTGACTTTC.

This clonotype was recorded a few times. The DNA of the CDR3 is TGTGCCAGTAGCCCGACTAGCGTCCGCGATGAGCAGTTCTTC. It is translated as CASSPTSVRDEQFF. This sequence joins TRBV19 and TRBJ2-1, with 8 bases fitting TRBD2. Germline values: CDR1 LNHDA, CDR2 SQIVND (reference sequence). V shed 6 bases and J 8 bases; nucleotides not matched to a gene: 9. The CDR3 contains 14 residues.

This clonotype has more than one count but fewer than ten. Given a much more abundant clone one base away, this may be a read error. V usage is TRBV6-2 or TRBV6-3 and J usage is TRBJ2-3; either TRBD1 or TRBD2 may supply D (7 bases each). Germline V gene lookup returns CDR1 MNHEY and CDR2 SVGEGT. The CDR3 covers 15 residues. Trimming pared 6 bases from V and 4 bases from J, leaving 17 bases between. The CDR3 reads CASRAGQHFADTQYF. DNA of the CDR3: TGTGCCAGCAGAGCGGGACAGCATTTCGCAGATACGCAGTATTTT.

The chain uses TRBV15 and TRBJ1-1, with D tentatively TRBD1 (6 bases). Germline values: CDR1 LNHNV, CDR2 YYDKDF (reference sequence). Trimming took 1 base from V and 4 from J, leaving 13 bases between them. This CDR3 contains 15 residues. The DNA of the CDR3 is TGTGCCACCAGCAGAGGTCAGGGGATGAGCACTGAAGCTTTCTTT. Its translation is CATSRGQGMSTEAFF.

This clonotype was detected only a few times. This chain links TRBV18 with TRBJ2-1; no clear D gene. The germline CDR1 and CDR2 sequences are KGHSH and LQKENI. Trimming stripped 0 bases from V and 9 bases from J, with 9 bases between. The CDR3 spans 13 residues. The CDR3: CASSPPVVAEQFF. For the CDR3, the DNA is TGTGCCAGCTCACCACCCGTAGTCGCTGAGCAGTTCTTC.

The chain joins TRBV27 to TRBJ2-2, with 14 bases lining up with TRBD2. Germline V gene lookup returns CDR1 MNHEY and CDR2 SMNVEV (reference sequence). J gave up 5 bases and V 8 bases, and 10 bases lay outside the gene matches. The CDR3 is 17 amino acids. The CDR3 sequence is CASGRLAGGYGTGELFF. CDR3 bases: TGTGCCAGCGGACGACTAGCGGGAGGGTATGGAACCGGGGAGCTGTTTTTT.

The V call is TRBV6-2 or TRBV6-3, the J call TRBJ2-1; 8 nucleotides line up with TRBD2. This CDR3 comprises 15 residues. CDR1 is MNHEY and CDR2 is SVGEGT in the germline V gene. The trim removed 7 bases at V and 3 bases at J, leaving 8 bases unmatched. CDR3 nucleotides: TGTGCCAGCATCCAACCCGGGACTAGCTACAATGAGCAGTTCTTC. As protein: CASIQPGTSYNEQFF.